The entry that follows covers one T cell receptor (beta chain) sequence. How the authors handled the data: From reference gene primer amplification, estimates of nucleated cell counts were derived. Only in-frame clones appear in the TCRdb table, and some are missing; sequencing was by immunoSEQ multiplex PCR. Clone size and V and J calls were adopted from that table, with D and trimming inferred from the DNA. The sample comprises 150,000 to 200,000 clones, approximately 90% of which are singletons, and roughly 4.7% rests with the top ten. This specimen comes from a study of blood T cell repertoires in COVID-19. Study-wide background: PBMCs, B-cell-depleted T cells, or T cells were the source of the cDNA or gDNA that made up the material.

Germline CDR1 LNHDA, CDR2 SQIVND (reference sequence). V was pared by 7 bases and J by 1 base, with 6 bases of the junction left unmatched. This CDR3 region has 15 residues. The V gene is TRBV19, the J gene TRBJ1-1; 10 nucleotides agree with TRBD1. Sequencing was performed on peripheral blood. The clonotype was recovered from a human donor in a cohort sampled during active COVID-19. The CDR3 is CASIGDRGKNTEAFF. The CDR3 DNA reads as TGTGCCAGTATCGGGGACAGGGGCAAGAACACTGAAGCTTTCTTT. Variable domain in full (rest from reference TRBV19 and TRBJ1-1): DGGITQSPKYLFRKEGQNVTLSCEQNLNHDAMYWYRQDPGQGLRLIYYSQIVNDFQKGDIAEGYSVSREKKESFPLTVTSAQKNPTAFYLCASIGDRGKNTEAFFGQGTRLTVV.